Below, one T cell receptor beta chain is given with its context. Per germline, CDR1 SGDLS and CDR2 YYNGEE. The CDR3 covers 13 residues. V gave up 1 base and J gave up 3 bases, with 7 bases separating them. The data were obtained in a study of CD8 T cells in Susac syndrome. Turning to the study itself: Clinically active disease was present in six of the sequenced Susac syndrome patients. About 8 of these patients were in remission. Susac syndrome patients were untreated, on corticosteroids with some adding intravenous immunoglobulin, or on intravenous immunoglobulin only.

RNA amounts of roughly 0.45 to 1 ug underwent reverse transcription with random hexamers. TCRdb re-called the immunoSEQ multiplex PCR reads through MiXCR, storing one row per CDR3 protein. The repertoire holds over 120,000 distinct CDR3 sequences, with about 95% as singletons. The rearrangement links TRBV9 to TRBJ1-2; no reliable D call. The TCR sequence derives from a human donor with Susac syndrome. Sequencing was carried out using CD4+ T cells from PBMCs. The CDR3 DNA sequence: TGTGCCAGCAGCGTAAACCGACACTATGGCTACACCTTC. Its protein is CASSVNRHYGYTF.